The 5 T cell receptor beta chains in this list originate from one sample, sequenced in a study of T cell clonality in common variable immunodeficiency. The data were produced by immunoSEQ multiplex PCR, yet TCRdb's version contains in-frame clones alone and is incomplete. In total the sample includes approximately 60,000 clones, none of them seen once. Specimen: peripheral blood mononuclear cells. The receptors derive from a person aged 18-70 years in good health.

This clone came up many times. The read ends 3 residues shy of where the CDR3 ends; the end is completed using the germline J gene. The gene calls are TRBV5-4 and TRBJ1-1; TRBD1 aligns across 8 bases. CDR3 length equals 15 residues. Germline CDR1 SGHNT, CDR2 YYREEE (reference sequence). With V trimmed by 1 base and J by 2 bases, 4 bases remained unmatched. CDR3 protein: CASSLWQGANTEAFF. The DNA read from the CDR3 is TGTGCCAGCAGCTTGTGGCAGGGGGCAAACACTGAA.

This clone was observed many times. The CDR3 end is not reached by the read, which stops 3 residues before it; the germline J gene fills it in. The V call is TRBV19, the J call TRBJ2-1; 9 positions match TRBD2. The CDR3 sequence is 15 residues long. V shed 9 bases and J 5 bases; nucleotides not matched to a gene: 11. Germline loops: CDR1 LNHDA, CDR2 SQIVND (reference sequence). The CDR3 bases that were read are TGTGCCAGCGCAATAGGGGGACTAGCCGACAATGAG. This encodes CASAIGGLADNE. The CDR3 as a whole reads CASAIGGLADNEQFF.

This clone was picked up many times. The read stops 3 residues short of the end of the CDR3; the missing end is completed from the germline J gene. The genes are TRBV5-5 and TRBJ2-2, with 11 positions matching TRBD1. V gave up 4 bases and J gave up 7 bases; unmatched junction bases: 6. This CDR3 is 15 amino acids long. Germline-derived CDR1 and CDR2 are SGHKS and YYEKEE (reference sequence). The CDR3 protein is CASSIGTGGGGELFF. CDR3 bases read: TGTGCCAGCAGCATAGGGACAGGGGGTGGCGGGGAG.

This clone has at least ten counts. The read finishes 3 residues shy of the CDR3 end, and the germline J gene is used to complete it. The rearrangement links TRBV10-3 to TRBJ1-5; a weak D match, TRBD1 (5 bases). Trimming cost V 11 bases and J 1 base, with 12 bases left between them. This CDR3 is built from 13 residues. Germline V CDR1 and CDR2: ENHRY, SYGVKD. CDR3 DNA, as far as it was read: TGTGCCGGATCGCAGGGAAGCAATCAGCCC. Its translation is CAGSQGSNQP. The CDR3 as a whole reads CAGSQGSNQPQHF.

Ten or more counts support this clone. Read coverage stops 3 residues before the CDR3 terminus; the germline J gene supplies the remainder. The chain links TRBV18 to TRBJ1-6, with TRBD1 matching 7 bases. The CDR3 length is 19 residues. The germline CDR1 and CDR2 sequences are KGHSH and LQKENI. The V gene end was trimmed by 4 bases and the J gene end by 0 bases; junction bases not matched to a gene: 12. Here the CDR3 reads CASSRTMTGFSSYNSPLHF. The sequenced CDR3 bases are TGTGCCAGCTCACGTACAATGACAGGGTTCAGCTCCTATAATTCACCC.